The 29 T cell receptor beta chains presented below share a single source sample, sequenced in a study of cytomegalovirus exposure and HLA in healthy donors listed by TCRdb under 2017. The library was generated by the immunoSEQ multiplex PCR assay. For the multiplex PCR, a mixture combining 60 forward primers for TCR Vbeta segments and 13 reverse primers for TCR Jbeta segments was used. TCRdb holds this immuneACCESS table with in-frame rearrangements only. Some clones are missing; in checked studies, unresolved V genes explain under half, and the rest has no known cause. Within this sample are tens of thousands of clones, with almost 85% of them counted one time only. 1.9% of the sample is held by the ten biggest clonotypes. Sequencing input: PBMCs. These receptors were obtained from a man aged 18-30 years in good health and CMV-seronegative.

The V and J genes are TRBV5-6 and TRBJ2-3, with a possible D match to TRBD1 (6 bases). The V gene's germline CDR1 is SGHDT and CDR2 YYEEEE. CDR3 length: 14 residues. The ends were cut back, 4 bases at V and 2 bases at J, with 11 bases in the middle. The CDR3 DNA reads TGTGCCAGCAGCAGTGGACAGTTCACAGATACGCAGTATTTT. Its translation: CASSSGQFTDTQYF.

The V gene is TRBV19, the J gene TRBJ1-5; D gene ambiguous. The ends were cut back, 8 bases at V and 0 bases at J, with 8 bases in the middle. Germline V CDR1 and CDR2: LNHDA, SQIVND (reference sequence). This CDR3 comprises 13 residues. The CDR3 region is CASGDVSNQPQHF. CDR3 bases: TGTGCCAGTGGAGACGTTAGCAATCAGCCCCAGCATTTT.

V and J are TRBV5-8 and TRBJ2-5; maybe TRBD1 (6 bases). This CDR3 contains 14 residues. CDR1 SGHTS and CDR2 YDEGEE come from the germline V gene. Deletions cut 5 bases from V and 7 bases from J, with 18 bases between. CDR3 DNA: TGTGCCAGCAGGATCAGGGGCGAAATGGGGACCCAGTACTTC. Its translation: CASRIRGEMGTQYF.

The rearrangement joins TRBV5-1 to TRBJ1-5; a weak D match, TRBD1 (6 bases). Trimming left V 4 bases short and J 2 bases short, with 13 bases between. Per the germline V gene, CDR1 is SGHRS and CDR2 is YFSETQ. The CDR3 extends over 15 amino acids. For the CDR3, the DNA is TGCGCCAGCAGCCGAGGGGGGGATGGCAATCAGCCCCAGCATTTT. The encoded protein is CASSRGGDGNQPQHF.

The CDR3 region has the DNA TGTGCCAGCAGCGCAAGGGTAGTGGGAGGGGATACGCAGTATTTT. Translation: CASSARVVGGDTQYF. This chain joins TRBV11-3 and TRBJ2-3, with TRBD2 matching 7 bases. The germline CDR1 and CDR2 sequences are SGHNT and YENEEA. CDR3 length: 15 residues. Trimming at V came to 5 bases and at J to 6 bases, leaving 11 bases not matched to a gene. Full variable domain (outside the CDR3, taken from reference TRBV11-3 and TRBJ2-3): EAGVVQSPRYKIIEKKQPVAFWCNPISGHNTLYWYLQNLGQGPELLIRYENEEAVDDSQLPKDRFSAERLKGVDSTLKIQPAELGDSAVYLCASSARVVGGDTQYFGPGTRLTVL.

V gene TRBV7-2 combines with J gene TRBJ2-7; 8 bases align to TRBD2. The V and J ends lost 5 bases and 2 bases, in that order; junction bases with no gene match: 8. Looked up from germline, CDR1 is SGHTA and CDR2 is FQGNSA. CDR3 length: 15 residues. CDR3: CASSISGIEPYEQYF. The CDR3 nucleotides read TGTGCCAGCAGCATTAGCGGGATTGAACCCTACGAGCAGTACTTC.

The chain carries TRBV11-2 and TRBJ1-5; D is ambiguous. This CDR3 has 13 residues. Germline CDR1 is SGHAT and CDR2 is FQNNGV. V dropped 1 base and J dropped 3 bases, with 4 bases sitting between them. CDR3 loop: CASSLGINQPQHF. Written as DNA, the CDR3 is TGTGCCAGCAGCTTAGGTATCAATCAGCCCCAGCATTTT. Complete variable domain (other parts from reference TRBV11-2 and TRBJ1-5): EAGVAQSPRYKIIEKRQSVAFWCNPISGHATLYWYQQILGQGPKLLIQFQNNGVVDDSQLPKDRFSAERLKGVDSTLKIQPAKLEDSAVYLCASSLGINQPQHFGDGTRLSIL.

This rearrangement joins TRBV28 to TRBJ2-1; a weak D match, TRBD2 (5 bases). The V end was cut by 3 bases, the J end by 4 bases, with 13 bases between. This CDR3 spans 15 amino acids. Germline CDR1 MDHEN, CDR2 SYDVKM. The CDR3 is CASSFTRAQYNEQFF. CDR3 bases: TGTGCCAGCAGTTTTACGAGGGCCCAATACAATGAGCAGTTCTTC.

The chain has TRBV2 and TRBJ2-3; TRBD2 agrees at 12 bases. The CDR3 consists of 17 residues. The junction had 11 bases not matched to a gene; V was cut back by 8 bases and J by 2 bases. The germline gives CDR1 SNHLY, CDR2 FYNNEI. CDR3 protein: CASLLETSGGYTDTQYF. The CDR3 coding sequence is TGTGCCAGCCTATTAGAGACTAGCGGGGGATACACAGATACGCAGTATTTT.

This clone was seen once. The CDR3 reads CASNRRQGASYEQYF. DNA of the CDR3: TGTGCCAGCAATCGTCGACAGGGGGCTTCGTACGAGCAGTACTTC. The chain joins TRBV2 to TRBJ2-7, with 10 bases lining up with TRBD1. The CDR3 consists of 15 residues. J lost 4 bases, V lost 7 bases, and 10 bases had no gene match. Germline V gene sequence: CDR1 SNHLY, CDR2 FYNNEI.

V is TRBV6-5 and J is TRBJ1-5, with D unresolved. V gave up 0 bases and J gave up 6 bases, with 9 bases separating them. The CDR3 spans 14 residues. In germline, CDR1 is MNHEY, CDR2 SVGAGI. As DNA, the CDR3 is TGTGCCAGCAGTTACTCTGAGGATACTCAGCCCCAGCATTTT. Protein product: CASSYSEDTQPQHF.

V is TRBV5-4 and J is TRBJ2-7, with TRBD2 matching 15 bases. The ends lost 2 bases at V and 2 bases at J; junction bases unmatched: 11. The V gene's germline CDR1 is SGHNT and CDR2 YYREEE (reference sequence). This CDR3 has 19 amino acids. The CDR3 region has the DNA TGTGCCAGCAGCTTACCGCCCGGGACTAGCGGGGGGCCCACCTACGAGCAGTACTTC. Its translation is CASSLPPGTSGGPTYEQYF.

The gene calls are TRBV6-5 and TRBJ2-7; D is uncertain. The CDR3 is 12 amino acids. The germline V gene encodes CDR1 MNHEY and CDR2 SVGAGI. Trimming cost V 8 bases and J 3 bases, with 11 bases left between them. The CDR3 nucleotides read TGTGCCAGCCGAGAAAGTCTCTACGAGCAGTACTTC. Translated, it gives CASRESLYEQYF.

The genes are TRBV9 and TRBJ2-3, with 8 bases fitting TRBD2. Germline V gives CDR1 SGDLS, CDR2 YYNGEE. Losses at the gene ends were 1 base for V and 4 bases for J; bases not matched to a gene: 5. The CDR3 totals 15 residues. The CDR3 loop reads CASSVQRGTSDTQYF. CDR3 DNA sequence: TGTGCCAGCAGCGTACAGCGGGGGACCTCAGATACGCAGTATTTT.

This chain links TRBV6-6 with TRBJ2-7; 8 bases map to TRBD1. The CDR3 sequence is 15 residues long. Germline V gene lookup returns CDR1 MNHNY and CDR2 SVGAGI (reference sequence). Trimming took 2 bases from V and 2 from J; bases not matched to a gene: 5. CDR3 DNA sequence: TGTGCCAGCAGTTACCCGACAGGGGTGGCCTACGAGCAGTACTTC. Translating it yields CASSYPTGVAYEQYF.

The chain couples TRBV28 to TRBJ2-1; 9 bases map to TRBD1. Germline CDR1 is MDHEN and CDR2 is SYDVKM. V shed 6 bases and J 3 bases; nucleotides not matched to a gene: 12. The CDR3 has 17 amino acids. The CDR3 here is CASSQRGQGTFYNEQFF. CDR3 bases: TGTGCCAGCAGCCAGAGGGGACAGGGAACGTTCTACAATGAGCAGTTCTTC. Full variable domain (rest looked up from reference TRBV28 and TRBJ2-1): DVKVTQSSRYLVKRTGEKVFLECVQDMDHENMFWYRQDPGLGLRLIYFSYDVKMKEKGDIPEGYSVSREKKERFSLILESASTNQTSMYLCASSQRGQGTFYNEQFFGPGTRLTVL.

The gene calls are TRBV7-9 and TRBJ2-2; 14 nucleotides agree with TRBD2. Trimming removed 5 bases from V and 2 bases from J; junction bases left unmatched: 7. Per germline, CDR1 SEHNR and CDR2 FQNEAQ (reference sequence). The CDR3 totals 18 residues. As DNA, the CDR3 is TGTGCCAGCAGCCCGACGGGGACTAGCGGGGGAAACACCGGGGAGCTGTTTTTT. Translating gives CASSPTGTSGGNTGELFF.

The chain couples TRBV9 to TRBJ2-5; TRBD1 agrees at 8 bases. The CDR3 has 15 amino acids. The germline V gene encodes CDR1 SGDLS and CDR2 YYNGEE. The V and J ends lost 2 bases and 5 bases, in that order; junction bases with no gene match: 8. CDR3 nucleotides: TGTGCCAGCAGCGTTTTAGGACAGGGCGGGGAGACCCAGTACTTC. It specifies CASSVLGQGGETQYF.

V usage is TRBV7-2 and J usage is TRBJ1-1; D call uncertain. The CDR3 has 13 residues. The V end lost 1 base, the J end lost 7 bases, and 10 bases lay between the germline ends. Germline values: CDR1 SGHTA, CDR2 FQGNSA. In DNA, the CDR3 is TGTGCCAGCAGCTTAGTGGCAGCGAATGAAGCTTTCTTT. Protein: CASSLVAANEAFF.

This clone was recorded only once. This chain uses TRBV9 with TRBJ1-1; 8 bases are shared with TRBD1. The J segment lost 6 bases and the V segment lost 3 bases, leaving 10 bases of the junction unmatched. The CDR3 covers 15 residues. The V gene's germline CDR1 is SGDLS and CDR2 YYNGEE. The CDR3 sequence is CASSDQQGGVAEAFF. The CDR3 DNA follows: TGTGCCAGCAGCGATCAACAGGGGGGCGTTGCTGAAGCTTTCTTT.

The J gene is TRBJ2-5, the V gene TRBV5-6, with 8 bases aligning to TRBD2. The J call may not be correct, given that the DNA end is closer to TRBJ2-7. Per germline, CDR1 SGHDT and CDR2 YYEEEE. CDR3 length: 13 amino acids. The CDR3 DNA sequence: TGTGCCAGCAGCTTACTAGCGGCTTACGAGCAGTACTTC. Its translation: CASSLLAAYEQYF.

The table lists this clone with a count of one. The CDR3: CASSFLQGAYNEQFF. The CDR3 region has the DNA TGTGCCAGCAGCTTTCTACAGGGGGCCTACAATGAGCAGTTCTTC. This chain links TRBV5-4 with TRBJ2-1, with 8 bases matching TRBD1. V lost 2 bases, J lost 2 bases, and 3 bases stayed unmatched. Germline lookup yields CDR1 SGHNT and CDR2 YYREEE (reference sequence). This CDR3 spans 15 amino acids.

On this clone itself: The germline gene is not matched at one end of the junction; a read error may be the cause. The chain carries TRBV6-4 and TRBJ1-4; no firm D call. Germline assignment: CDR1 MRHNA and CDR2 SNTAGT. The CDR3 sequence is 12 residues long. The CDR3 coding sequence is TGTGCCAGCAGTGCAGCGAATGGAAAACTGTTTTTT. It specifies CASSAANGKLFF.

This clone was seen just once. The chain joins TRBV28 to TRBJ2-1, with a tentative D call TRBD2 (5 bases). CDR3 size: 17 residues. V lost 4 bases to trimming and J lost 0 bases, with 16 bases between them. Per germline, CDR1 MDHEN and CDR2 SYDVKM. The CDR3 spells CASSSRWSGRSYNEQFF. The CDR3 coding sequence is TGTGCCAGCAGTTCTAGGTGGAGCGGACGCTCCTACAATGAGCAGTTCTTC.

The rearrangement uses TRBV4-2 and TRBJ2-6, with D possibly matching TRBD2 (5 bases). The CDR3 extends over 18 amino acids. Trimming cost V 0 bases and J 4 bases, with 16 bases left between them. Germline CDR1 is LGHNA and CDR2 is YNFKEQ. In DNA form, the CDR3 reads TGTGCCAGCAGCCAAGAGCCCCAGGCGGGTACCGGGGCCAACGTCCTGACTTTC. It translates to CASSQEPQAGTGANVLTF.

This clone has just a few counts. The CDR3 end shows no conserved phenylalanine or tryptophan, and so a read error is likely. The V call is TRBV7-2, the J call TRBJ1-2, with a weak D call TRBD1 (6 bases). The CDR3 runs 14 residues. Deletions cut 5 bases from V and 4 bases from J, with 14 bases between. Germline loops: CDR1 SGHTA, CDR2 FQGNSA. The CDR3 here is CASSKQGVGYGYTS. The CDR3 nucleotides read TGTGCCAGCAGCAAACAGGGTGTCGGCTATGGCTACACCTCC.

CDR3 protein: CASSPRTGTYEQYF. The CDR3 bases are TGTGCCAGCAGTCCACGGACAGGAACCTACGAGCAGTACTTC. The chain has TRBV28 and TRBJ2-7; TRBD1 matches 7 bases. Germline CDR1 is MDHEN and CDR2 is SYDVKM. CDR3 length: 14 amino acids. Unmatched junction bases numbered 6, after V lost 5 bases and J lost 2 bases.

The chain links TRBV19 to TRBJ2-7, with D possibly being TRBD2 (5 bases). Trimming stripped 1 base from V and 2 bases from J, with 12 bases between. CDR3 length: 15 amino acids. Germline V gene sequence: CDR1 LNHDA, CDR2 SQIVND (reference sequence). DNA of the CDR3: TGTGCCAGTAGTATAGGGCAAGGACTTACCTACGAGCAGTACTTC. Translation: CASSIGQGLTYEQYF.

The CDR3 is CAISESVAPEQFF. The DNA of the CDR3 is TGTGCCATCAGTGAGTCGGTGGCCCCCGAGCAGTTCTTC. The rearrangement links TRBV10-3 to TRBJ2-1; D gene unclear. The germline V and J ends were trimmed by 0 bases and 10 bases, with 10 bases remaining between them. This CDR3 region has 13 residues. Germline V gene data show CDR1 as ENHRY and CDR2 as SYGVKD.